The present T cell receptor (beta chain) was sequenced within a study of tumor-infiltrating lymphocytes in primary liver carcinoma. Co-extracted RNA and DNA came from about 20-30 mg of unsorted bulk tissue. This CDR3 is 13 amino acids long. V shed 1 base and J shed 1 base, with 4 bases lying between them. CDR1 is LNHDA, CDR2 SQIVND, per germline (reference sequence). Study-wide findings and caveats: Tumors had a significantly higher top-250-clone fraction than blood (p = 0.039). Compared with tumor region pairs, tumor-adjacent and tumor-blood pairs overlapped less.

With a constant-region primer, TCR beta cDNA was made from approximately 500 ng of total RNA. Three nested multiplex PCR rounds, a slightly modified ARM-PCR method, built the TCR beta libraries. Running about 11 cycles apiece, the first two PCR rounds relied on TRBV1-TRBV30 forward primers together with a C-beta reverse primer. TCRdb re-derived calls from the multiplex PCR reads in MiXCR, one entry per CDR3 protein. The table has over 100,000 distinct CDR3 sequences, around 70% seen once; the top ten hold about 8%. Regarding this clonotype: Its antigen is not known.

The sample taken for sequencing was tumor-adjacent normal liver tissue. The TCR originated in a woman aged 60-70 years with primary liver carcinoma and hepatitis B virus infection. V and J are TRBV19 and TRBJ1-1; D not certain. The CDR3 region is CASSIGENTEAFF. The CDR3, as DNA: TGTGCCAGTAGTATAGGAGAGAACACTGAAGCTTTCTTT.